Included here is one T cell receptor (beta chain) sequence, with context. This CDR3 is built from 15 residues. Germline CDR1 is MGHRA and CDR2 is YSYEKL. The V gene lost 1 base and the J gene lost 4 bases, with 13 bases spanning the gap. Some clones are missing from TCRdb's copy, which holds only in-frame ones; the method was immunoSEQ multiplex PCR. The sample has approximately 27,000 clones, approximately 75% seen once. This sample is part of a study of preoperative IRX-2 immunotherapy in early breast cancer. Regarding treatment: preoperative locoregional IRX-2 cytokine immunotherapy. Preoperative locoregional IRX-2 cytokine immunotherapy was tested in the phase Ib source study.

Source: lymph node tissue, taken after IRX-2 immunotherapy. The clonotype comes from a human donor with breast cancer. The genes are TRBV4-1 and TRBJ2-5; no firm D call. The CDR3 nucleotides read TGCGCCAGCAGCCAAGCGGCCAGGTCTGCAGAGACCCAGTACTTC. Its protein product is CASSQAARSAETQYF.